This T cell receptor beta chain was observed in a study of circulating tumor DNA in untreated peripheral T-cell lymphoma (dated by TCRdb to the early 2020s). Notes on the research overall: To follow circulating tumor DNA that carried tumor TCR clonotypes, serum samples were taken at baseline and then repeatedly over the course of treatment.

Libraries came from the immunoSEQ multiplex PCR assay. TCRdb limited this immuneACCESS table to in-frame rearrangements with V and J called. A share of clones is missing; checked studies link under half to unresolved V genes, and the rest is unexplained. Present in this sample are 2,000 to 2,500 clones, roughly 87% of which were seen just once. In total, the top ten clones hold roughly 25% of the sample. Next-generation sequencing of T-cell receptor sequences was used to monitor peripheral T-cell lymphoma patients receiving frontline treatment on a trial. This clone was detected once. Its recognized antigen is unknown. Per-nucleotide qualities are absent, and no much larger clonotype sits a single base away. What the work shows at the level of the full study, not this receptor alone: Remission over roughly 9 years of follow-up was maintained in a couple of patients with persistently detectable ctDNA after therapy, so relapse was not always predicted by ctDNA persistence. Among approximately 24 serially sampled patients, ctDNA clearance after two cycles was observed in approximately 35%, and a trend toward worse survival was observed with detectable ctDNA after therapy. Tumor-specific clonotypes turned up in about 76% of patients, identified from 86% of baseline tissues and from approximately 67% of baseline serum samples.

Taken from the germline V gene, the CDR1 and CDR2 loops are MRHNA and SNTAGT. Germline trimming amounts to 2 bases on V and 5 bases on J, with 5 as the count of junction bases outside the gene matches. The cysteine opens and the phenylalanine closes a CDR3 of 14 amino acids. CDR3 DNA is the only sequence kept; it has 42 bases, read in frame from the first base. The rearrangement joined TRBV6-4 to TRBJ2-5; TRBD1 matches 7 bases in the middle. The sample was cell-free DNA from blood serum. The sequence was obtained from a human donor with peripheral T-cell lymphoma. The DNA is TGTGCCAGCAGTGACAGGGGGCGCATGGAGACCCAGTACTTC. It translates as CASSDRGRMETQYF.